This is a list of T cell receptor beta chains from one sample in a study of blood T cell repertoires in COVID-19. Repertoires were generated with immunoSEQ multiplex PCR, while TCRdb's copy carries only in-frame clones and drops some. The sample lists just over 150,000 clones; around 91% were seen once. The specimen was peripheral blood. The receptors here all came from a woman aged 40 to 50 with acute or convalescent COVID-19. Both conserved end residues are part of each CDR3. The order of the fields is clone size, V gene, D gene, J gene, CDR3 DNA, CDR3 protein. D genes are given only for firm matches. Part of the rows lack a size; the others show once, few, many or a class for expanded clones.

.	TRBV11-3	TRBD2	TRBJ2-3	TGTGCCAGCAGCACGGCCCCGGGACTAGCTATGGATACGCAGTATTTT	CASSTAPGLAMDTQYF
.	TRBV24-1	.	TRBJ2-1	TGTGCCACCAGTGAACAGGGTAGCTCCTACAATGAGCAGTTCTTC	CATSEQGSSYNEQFF
.	TRBV19	TRBD1	TRBJ1-6	TGTGCCAGTAGTCCTCGGGACAGAGCGTCCTATAATTCACCCCTCCACTTT	CASSPRDRASYNSPLHF
.	TRBV11-2	.	TRBJ2-3	TGTGCCAGCAGCCCCTCCTACCTAGATACGCAGTATTTT	CASSPSYLDTQYF
.	TRBV18	TRBD2	TRBJ2-7	TGTGCCAGCTCCAAGACAGGCGATGGACTAGCGGGAGGGCCTAGCGACGAGCAGTACTTC	CASSKTGDGLAGGPSDEQYF
.	TRBV6-5	.	TRBJ2-7	TGTGCCAGCAGTTACATCGTGCAGGGGTACACCTACGAGCAGTACTTC	CASSYIVQGYTYEQYF
.	TRBV2	TRBD1	TRBJ2-1	TGTGCCAGCAGTGCCTTACAGGGGTCCCCCGGTGAGCAGTTCTTC	CASSALQGSPGEQFF
.	TRBV6-4	.	TRBJ2-3	TGTGCCAGCAGTGCTGGGGAGTACGGCACAGATACGCAGTATTTT	CASSAGEYGTDTQYF
.	TRBV19	.	TRBJ2-1	TGTGCCAGTAGTATAGTTAGAAACAATGAGCAGTTCTTC	CASSIVRNNEQFF
.	TRBV29-1	.	TRBJ1-2	TGCAGCGTTGATGTCGGTATATATGGCTACACCTTC	CSVDVGIYGYTF
once	TRBV6-1	.	TRBJ2-7	TGTGCCAGCAGTGAAGCGCTTCTTTGGACACCTATATACGAGCAGTACTTC	CASSEALLWTPIYEQYF
.	TRBV7-2	.	TRBJ1-2	TGTGCCAGCAGCTTAGGGGCAGGGTCCCGATCACCTTATGGCTACACCTTC	CASSLGAGSRSPYGYTF
.	TRBV6-5	.	TRBJ2-7	TGTGCCAGCAAATTCGCCTCAGTTTACTACGAGCAGTACTTC	CASKFASVYYEQYF
.	TRBV5-4	.	TRBJ1-3	TGTGCCAGCAGCCTTTCTGTCAGCTCTGGAAACACCATATATTTT	CASSLSVSSGNTIYF